These T cell receptor beta chains were read from a single sample in a study of T cells in Graves' hyperthyroidism and ophthalmopathy. TCRdb itself ran the multiplex PCR reads through MiXCR, one entry per CDR3 protein. The sample has 300,000 to 400,000 distinct CDR3 sequences, 15% to 20% seen once. Sequencing input: blood. The source of these receptors is a woman in her fifties or sixties with Graves' hyperthyroidism. CDR3s include the opening cysteine and the closing phenylalanine or tryptophan. Fields, in order: CDR3 length, J gene, D gene, V gene, clone size, CDR3 protein, CDR3 DNA. A D gene is named only where the DNA matches it firmly. Size tells how often a clone was seen (once, few, many) or the class of an expanded clone, and some rows leave it out.

length: 13; J: TRBJ2-7; D: TRBD1; V: TRBV10-3; size: NA; CDR3: CAIGPGGPYEQYF; DNA: TGTGCCATTGGCCCAGGGGGTCCCTACGAGCAGTACTTC
length: 17; J: TRBJ2-3; D: TRBD2; V: TRBV3-1; size: NA; CDR3: CASSHYRGEGSTDTQYF; DNA: TGTGCCAGCAGCCACTACCGCGGGGAGGGCAGCACAGATACGCAGTATTTT
length: 16; J: TRBJ1-1; D: TRBD1; V: TRBV2; size: many; CDR3: CASSDQGGHLNTEAFF; DNA: TGTGCCAGCAGTGACCAGGGGGGACACCTGAACACTGAAGCTTTCTTT
length: 12; J: TRBJ2-5; D: NA; V: TRBV6-2/TRBV6-3; size: NA; CDR3: CASSYPRLAQYF; DNA: TGTGCCAGCAGTTACCCCCGACTGGCCCAGTACTTC
length: 18; J: TRBJ2-3; D: TRBD2; V: TRBV5-8; size: NA; CDR3: CASTRSTAGTRVRNTQYF; DNA: TGTGCCAGCACCCGATCCACGGCAGGGACTAGAGTGCGGAATACGCAGTATTTT
length: 12; J: TRBJ1-2; D: TRBD1; V: TRBV6-1; size: few; CDR3: CASEGQGYGYTF; DNA: TGTGCCAGCGAGGGACAGGGTTATGGCTACACCTTC
length: 15; J: TRBJ2-7; D: NA; V: TRBV9; size: NA; CDR3: CASSELGETTYEQYF; DNA: TGTGCCAGCAGCGAACTAGGGGAGACCACTTACGAGCAGTACTTC
length: 18; J: TRBJ2-3; D: NA; V: TRBV7-3; size: many; CDR3: CASSLKGGLGPRTDTQYF; DNA: TGTGCCAGCAGCTTAAAAGGTGGGCTAGGTCCACGCACAGATACGCAGTATTTT
length: 15; J: TRBJ2-7; D: TRBD2; V: TRBV12-3/TRBV12-4; size: many; CDR3: CASSPGLAGRDEQYF; DNA: TGTGCCAGCAGTCCAGGACTAGCGGGTCGGGACGAGCAGTACTTC
length: 16; J: TRBJ2-2; D: NA; V: TRBV5-1; size: few; CDR3: CASSLESSGRTGELFF; DNA: TGCGCCAGCAGCCTGGAGAGCAGCGGCCGAACCGGGGAGCTGTTTTTT
length: 12; J: TRBJ2-2; D: NA; V: TRBV27; size: many; CDR3: CASSSQTGELFF; DNA: TGTGCCAGCAGTTCCCAAACCGGGGAGCTGTTTTTT
length: 14; J: TRBJ2-3; D: TRBD2; V: TRBV7-3; size: once; CDR3: CASSHGGGSDTQYF; DNA: TGTGCCAGCAGCCATGGGGGGGGTTCGGATACGCAGTATTTT
length: 16; J: TRBJ2-1; D: TRBD2; V: TRBV3-1; size: NA; CDR3: CASSQDLAGVSDEQFF; DNA: TGTGCCAGCAGCCAGGACCTAGCGGGGGTCAGCGATGAGCAGTTCTTC
length: 14; J: TRBJ1-4; D: NA; V: TRBV6-1; size: many; CDR3: CASRVQGFNEKLFF; DNA: TGTGCCAGCAGAGTACAGGGATTTAATGAAAAACTGTTTTTT
length: 15; J: TRBJ2-4; D: NA; V: TRBV19; size: NA; CDR3: CASSREGLSENIQYF; DNA: TGTGCCAGTAGTAGGGAAGGTCTCTCGGAAAACATTCAGTACTTC
length: 14; J: TRBJ2-1; D: TRBD2; V: TRBV4-2; size: NA; CDR3: CASSQESSGARQFF; DNA: TGTGCCAGCAGCCAAGAATCTAGCGGCGCGCGGCAGTTCTTC
length: 15; J: TRBJ2-3; D: NA; V: TRBV10-1; size: many; CDR3: CASSGTVEGTDTQYF; DNA: TGCGCCAGCAGTGGGACTGTGGAGGGCACAGATACGCAGTATTTT
length: 19; J: TRBJ2-6; D: TRBD1; V: TRBV7-9; size: NA; CDR3: CASSLAMRQGRSGANVLTF; DNA: TGTGCCAGCAGCTTAGCCATGAGACAGGGCCGCTCTGGGGCCAACGTCCTGACTTTC
length: 16; J: TRBJ2-7; D: NA; V: TRBV10-2; size: few; CDR3: CASSESGGTESYEQYF; DNA: TGCGCCAGCAGTGAGTCGGGGGGGACAGAATCCTACGAGCAGTACTTC
length: 16; J: TRBJ1-4; D: NA; V: TRBV15; size: many; CDR3: CATSRARDATNEKLFF; DNA: TGTGCCACCAGCAGAGCACGGGACGCAACTAATGAAAAACTGTTTTTT
length: 15; J: TRBJ1-5; D: TRBD1; V: TRBV15; size: few; CDR3: CATSKDRGVDQPQHF; DNA: TGTGCCACCAGCAAAGACAGGGGGGTGGATCAGCCCCAGCATTTT
length: 15; J: TRBJ2-1; D: TRBD2; V: TRBV20-1; size: many; CDR3: CSAREGLAGSNEQFF; DNA: TGCAGTGCTAGGGAAGGACTAGCGGGGTCGAATGAGCAGTTCTTC
length: 13; J: TRBJ2-2; D: NA; V: TRBV24-1; size: few; CDR3: CATSDRVTGELFF; DNA: TGTGCCACCAGTGACAGGGTTACCGGGGAGCTGTTTTTT
length: 17; J: TRBJ2-2; D: NA; V: TRBV11-2; size: NA; CDR3: CASQAGNRAGETGELFF; DNA: TGTGCCAGCCAAGCGGGGAACAGGGCCGGGGAGACCGGGGAGCTGTTTTTT
length: 13; J: TRBJ2-1; D: NA; V: TRBV12-3/TRBV12-4; size: many; CDR3: CASFGGRRNEQFF; DNA: TGTGCCAGCTTCGGGGGGCGGCGCAATGAGCAGTTCTTC
length: 13; J: TRBJ2-2; D: NA; V: TRBV2; size: NA; CDR3: CASSSLRTGELFF; DNA: TGTGCCAGCAGTTCCCTCCGCACCGGGGAGCTGTTTTTT
length: 14; J: TRBJ2-1; D: NA; V: TRBV5-4; size: NA; CDR3: CASSLHFSLNEQFF; DNA: TGTGCCAGCAGCCTCCACTTTTCGTTAAATGAGCAGTTCTTC
length: 14; J: TRBJ1-1; D: NA; V: TRBV5-1; size: many; CDR3: CASSLDSEGSEAFF; DNA: TGCGCCAGCAGCTTGGACAGTGAGGGATCTGAAGCTTTCTTT
length: 14; J: TRBJ1-1; D: TRBD1; V: TRBV12-3/TRBV12-4; size: many; CDR3: CASSFQQGAFEAFF; DNA: TGTGCCAGCAGTTTTCAGCAGGGGGCCTTTGAAGCTTTCTTT
length: 13; J: TRBJ2-1; D: TRBD2; V: TRBV28; size: many; CDR3: CASKEGGVVTQFF; DNA: TGTGCCAGCAAGGAGGGAGGGGTCGTGACGCAGTTCTTC
length: 15; J: TRBJ2-1; D: TRBD2; V: TRBV20-1; size: NA; CDR3: CSASGTSGRGNEQFF; DNA: TGCAGTGCCTCCGGGACTAGCGGGAGAGGCAATGAGCAGTTCTTC
length: 15; J: TRBJ2-7; D: TRBD1; V: TRBV27; size: many; CDR3: CASSPTGEGSYEQYF; DNA: TGTGCCAGCAGCCCGACAGGGGAAGGGTCCTACGAGCAGTACTTC
length: 11; J: TRBJ2-3; D: NA; V: TRBV30; size: many; CDR3: CAWSLTDTQYF; DNA: TGTGCCTGGAGCTTGACAGATACGCAGTATTTT
length: 13; J: TRBJ1-5; D: TRBD1; V: TRBV20-1; size: NA; CDR3: CSANRGGNQPQHF; DNA: TGCAGTGCTAACAGGGGGGGCAATCAGCCCCAGCATTTT
length: 16; J: TRBJ2-5; D: NA; V: TRBV28; size: NA; CDR3: CAGSLFRGELQETQYF; DNA: TGTGCCGGCAGTTTATTCCGCGGGGAATTACAAGAGACCCAGTACTTC
length: 13; J: TRBJ1-1; D: NA; V: TRBV6-1; size: NA; CDR3: CASRVGGNTEAFF; DNA: TGTGCCAGCAGGGTGGGGGGAAACACTGAAGCTTTCTTT
length: 13; J: TRBJ2-3; D: TRBD1; V: TRBV7-9; size: many; CDR3: CASTRGQADTQYF; DNA: TGTGCCAGCACCCGGGGACAGGCAGATACGCAGTATTTT
length: 15; J: TRBJ2-5; D: NA; V: TRBV6-1; size: few; CDR3: CASSQTTGRRETQYF; DNA: TGTGCCAGCAGCCAGACAACAGGGAGGCGGGAGACCCAGTACTTC
length: 14; J: TRBJ2-5; D: NA; V: TRBV6-5; size: few; CDR3: CASSYSVGGPPQYF; DNA: TGTGCCAGCAGTTACTCCGTCGGGGGGCCCCCCCAGTACTTC
length: 13; J: TRBJ2-1; D: TRBD1; V: TRBV19; size: NA; CDR3: CASSMDRRYEQFF; DNA: TGTGCCAGTAGTATGGACAGGCGCTACGAGCAGTTCTTC
length: 15; J: TRBJ2-2; D: TRBD2; V: TRBV3-1; size: NA; CDR3: CASSRGLVGTGELFF; DNA: TGTGCCAGCAGCCGCGGACTAGTTGGCACCGGGGAGCTGTTTTTT